This TCR beta chain comes out of a study of patients and donors after allogeneic stem cell transplantation. At least ten counts were recorded for this clonotype. This CDR3 contains 14 residues. V was trimmed by 5 bases and J by 5 bases, leaving 12 bases between them. TCRdb independently ran MiXCR on the RT-PCR reads; one entry per CDR3 protein. The sample consists of roughly 960,000 distinct CDR3 sequences, around 17% of them appearing once. This sequence joins TRBV12-3 or TRBV12-4 and TRBJ1-4, with D uncertain. Sequencing input: blood, either unsorted or a sorted T cell fraction (not recorded which). The origin of this receptor is a human donor who was either an allogeneic HSCT recipient or a stem cell or donor lymphocyte infusion donor (not recorded which). It is not recorded whose cells these are; they may come from a transplant donor. The CDR3 DNA reads as TGTGCCAGCAGTAGAGCCGGTACAAATGAAAAACTGTTTTTT. Translation gives CASSRAGTNEKLFF.